The 15 T cell receptor beta chains given below trace back to one sample, sequenced in a study of cytomegalovirus exposure and HLA in healthy donors. Primers for the PCR totalled 60 Vbeta and 13 Jbeta. Profiling relied on immunoSEQ multiplex PCR, and the TCRdb table lists in-frame clones only, not all of them. The profile shows 150,000 to 200,000 clones, around 68% of them singletons. The sample consisted of PBMCs. These TCRs come from a man aged 25 to 40 in good health and CMV-seropositive.

The V and J genes are TRBV14 and TRBJ2-5, with D tentatively TRBD2 (5 bases). Per the germline V gene, CDR1 is SGHDN and CDR2 is FVKESK. The CDR3 has 16 amino acids. Trimming cost V 1 base and J 0 bases, with 12 bases left between them. Here the CDR3 reads CASSQVGGSYQETQYF. DNA of the CDR3: TGTGCCAGCAGCCAAGTTGGCGGGTCGTACCAAGAGACCCAGTACTTC.

This clone was observed a single time. The rearrangement uses TRBV9 and TRBJ2-3; 8 bases align to TRBD2. Trimming removed 0 bases from V and 3 bases from J; junction bases left unmatched: 3. CDR1 is SGDLS, CDR2 YYNGEE, per germline. The CDR3 sequence is 15 residues long. In DNA, the CDR3 is TGTGCCAGCAGCGTAGGACTAGCGAGAACAGATACGCAGTATTTT. It specifies CASSVGLARTDTQYF.

The chain employs TRBV6-1 and TRBJ2-7, with D maybe TRBD1 (5 bases). The germline V gene has CDR1 MNHNS and CDR2 SASEGT. This CDR3 comprises 14 residues. V lost 7 bases, J lost 5 bases, and 18 bases lay in between. The chain's CDR3 is CASISGQGTDEQYF. CDR3 sequence (DNA): TGTGCCAGCATCTCTGGTCAGGGTACCGACGAGCAGTACTTC.

The rearrangement links TRBV29-1 to TRBJ1-3; D uncertain. V was clipped by 8 bases and J by 4 bases, with 15 bases between them. The CDR3 loop spans 13 amino acids. From germline, CDR1 is SQVTM and CDR2 ANQGSEA. DNA of the CDR3: TGCAGCACCACGGGATATGCGGGAAACACCATATATTTT. Translation: CSTTGYAGNTIYF.

The chain is built from TRBV10-1 and TRBJ2-3, with 7 bases matching TRBD2. Germline V gene lookup returns CDR1 WNHNN and CDR2 SYGVQD (reference sequence). With 6 bases clipped from V and 0 bases from J, the junction kept 6 bases outside the gene matches. The CDR3 is made up of 15 amino acids. CDR3 protein: CASSGLAASTDTQYF. The CDR3 DNA reads TGCGCCAGCAGCGGGCTAGCGGCAAGCACAGATACGCAGTATTTT.

This clone has only one observation. This rearrangement joins TRBV4-2 to TRBJ1-1; 8 bases align to TRBD1. Trimming removed 3 bases from V and 4 bases from J; junction bases left unmatched: 16. The CDR3 is 18 residues long. CDR1 is LGHNA, CDR2 YNFKEQ, per germline. This chain's CDR3 is CASSQAGGPRALGTEAFF. Written as DNA, the CDR3 is TGTGCCAGCAGCCAGGCAGGGGGCCCCCGGGCGTTGGGCACTGAAGCTTTCTTT.

The chain is built from TRBV7-2 and TRBJ2-7, with TRBD1 as a possible D gene (7 bases). The CDR3 totals 15 residues. Trimming removed 4 bases from V and 4 bases from J, with 17 bases in between. Germline CDR1 SGHTA, CDR2 FQGNSA. The CDR3, as DNA: TGTGCCAGCAGCTATCGCGGAGGGGGCGGATACGAGCAGTACTTC. This encodes CASSYRGGGGYEQYF.

This clone has only a few counts. V usage is TRBV29-1 and J usage is TRBJ2-2; D remains unclear. The CDR3 sequence is 16 residues long. Germline V gene lookup returns CDR1 SQVTM and CDR2 ANQGSEA. The V gene lost 2 bases and the J gene lost 7 bases, with 20 bases spanning the gap. In DNA form, the CDR3 reads TGCAGCGTTGAAACCGGCGGATTTGGTCGTAACGGGGAGCTGTTTTTT. As protein: CSVETGGFGRNGELFF.

The chain couples TRBV18 to TRBJ2-2, with D possibly being TRBD1 (6 bases). The CDR3 covers 15 residues. Germline V gives CDR1 KGHSH, CDR2 LQKENI. V dropped 0 bases and J dropped 8 bases, with 13 bases sitting between them. The CDR3 DNA follows: TGTGCCAGCTCACCACCGTCAGGGGAAGCGGGGGAGCTGTTTTTT. Encoded protein: CASSPPSGEAGELFF.

V and J are TRBV28 and TRBJ1-1; 12 bases agree with TRBD1. V lost 0 bases, J lost 6 bases, and 2 bases stayed unmatched. Per the germline V gene, CDR1 is MDHEN and CDR2 is SYDVKM. The length of the CDR3 is 15 residues. The CDR3 loop is CASSLWGQGAPEAFF. The CDR3 DNA sequence: TGTGCCAGCAGTTTATGGGGACAGGGGGCGCCTGAAGCTTTCTTT.

This chain links TRBV6-1 with TRBJ1-1; 12 bases are a match to TRBD1. The CDR3 extends over 13 amino acids. J gave up 11 bases and V 5 bases, and 6 bases lay outside the gene matches. Looked up from germline, CDR1 is MNHNS and CDR2 is SASEGT. DNA of the CDR3: TGTGCCAGCAGTTTGGGGACAGGGGGCGTCGCTTTCTTT. Encoded protein: CASSLGTGGVAFF.

The genes are TRBV19 and TRBJ2-3; 8 positions agree with TRBD1. V dropped 2 bases and J dropped 4; count of bases not matched to a gene: 2. The V gene's germline CDR1 is LNHDA and CDR2 SQIVND (reference sequence). CDR3 length: 14 amino acids. CDR3 sequence: CASSIRQGSDTQYF. CDR3 bases: TGTGCCAGTAGTATAAGACAGGGGTCAGATACGCAGTATTTT.

This clone is a singleton in its sample. V is TRBV6-6 and J is TRBJ1-1, with a possible D match to TRBD1 (6 bases). The CDR3 covers 13 residues. Germline CDR1 is MNHNY and CDR2 is SVGAGI (reference sequence). Trimming left V 6 bases short and J 2 bases short, with 10 bases between. DNA for the CDR3: TGTGCCAGCAGCCCGGGACAAAACACTGAAGCTTTCTTT. Its translation: CASSPGQNTEAFF.

The chain recombines TRBV6-5 with TRBJ2-7, with 8 bases fitting TRBD1. The germline V gene has CDR1 MNHEY and CDR2 SVGAGI. The CDR3 has 14 amino acids. Losses at the gene ends were 2 bases for V and 5 bases for J; bases not matched to a gene: 5. CDR3 loop: CASSYRDRYHEQYF. CDR3 nucleotide sequence: TGTGCCAGCAGTTACCGGGACAGGTACCACGAGCAGTACTTC.

The V call is TRBV28, the J call TRBJ2-1; tentative D call: TRBD2 (6 bases). Germline V lookup: CDR1 MDHEN, CDR2 SYDVKM. This CDR3 spans 14 amino acids. Deletions cut 5 bases from V and 2 bases from J, with 10 bases between. CDR3 region: CASSLLATYNEQFF. The CDR3 coding sequence is TGTGCCAGCAGTCTACTAGCTACCTACAATGAGCAGTTCTTC.